This is a list of T cell receptor beta chains from one sample in a study of shared clonotypes between healthy human individuals. Using immunoSEQ multiplex PCR, the repertoire was profiled, and TCRdb retains in-frame clones only, with some absent. Here the sample spans around 1,900,000 clones, roughly 95% being singletons. The specimen was naive CD8+ T cells from PBMCs. All receptors come from a man younger than 35 in good health. Some clones in this sample may be carry-over from other donors' samples. Both conserved end residues are part of each CDR3. The order of the fields is clone size, D gene, V gene, J gene, CDR3 DNA, CDR3 protein. D genes are given only for firm matches. A row's size may be missing; if present it is once, few, many or a size class.

-,TRBD1,TRBV28,TRBJ2-3,TGTGCCAGCAGTTTGGGGACAGGGGTGAAAGATACGCAGTATTTT,CASSLGTGVKDTQYF
-,-,TRBV5-8,TRBJ2-1,TGTGCCAGCCCCCCGGGGATTGAGCAGTTCTTC,CASPPGIEQFF
-,TRBD2,TRBV14,TRBJ2-1,TGTGCCAGCAGCCAGTTTCCCGTGAGACTAGCGACCGCCAAAGCGCAGTTCTTC,CASSQFPVRLATAKAQFF
-,TRBD2,TRBV29-1,TRBJ2-7,TGCAGCGCCGCGACTAGCGGGAGCTACGAGCAGTACTTC,CSAATSGSYEQYF
-,-,TRBV5-1,TRBJ2-5,TGCGCCAGGCCACAGGGTGAAGAGACCCAGTACTTC,CARPQGEETQYF
-,-,TRBV29-1,TRBJ2-1,TGCAGCGTGGACGGGGGGCCGTTGAGTGAGCAGTTCTTC,CSVDGGPLSEQFF
-,TRBD2,TRBV9,TRBJ2-2,TGTGCCAGCAGCGCTCCCCGGACTAGCGGGACGAACACCGGGGAGCTGTTTTTT,CASSAPRTSGTNTGELFF
-,-,TRBV27,TRBJ1-2,TGTGCCAGCGGGGGGGCCTCCCTCGTAGGCTATGGCTACACCTTC,CASGGASLVGYGYTF
-,TRBD1,TRBV30,TRBJ2-7,TGTGCCTGGACTGGGACAGCAATCTACGAGCAGTACTTC,CAWTGTAIYEQYF
-,-,TRBV11-2,TRBJ2-7,TGTGCCAGCAGCACTCCCAGGGACCTGGGTCGTTTC,CASSTPRDLGRF
-,-,TRBV9,TRBJ2-1,TGTGCCAGCAGCGTTGACAGACGCTCCTACAATGAGCAGTTCTTC,CASSVDRRSYNEQFF
-,-,TRBV9,TRBJ1-2,TGTGCCAGCAGCGTAGACGGTCAGGGCCCCTATGGCTACACCTTC,CASSVDGQGPYGYTF
-,TRBD2,TRBV9,TRBJ2-2,TGTGCCAGCAGTGGGAGGGTTAACACCGGGGAGCTGTTTTTT,CASSGRVNTGELFF
-,-,TRBV19,TRBJ1-5,TGTGCCAGTAGGACACACAGTAGCAATCAGCCCCAGCATTTT,CASRTHSSNQPQHF
-,-,TRBV28,TRBJ2-1,TGTGCCAGCACCACCCAACGAATTGGAGAGCAGTTCTTC,CASTTQRIGEQFF
-,-,TRBV28,TRBJ1-1,TGTGCCAGCAGTTTACGGAGTTATGGGTATACTGAAGCTTTCTTT,CASSLRSYGYTEAFF
-,-,TRBV15,TRBJ1-1,TGTGCCACCAGAGCCTTCGAGGAGAACACTGAAGCTTTCTTT,CATRAFEENTEAFF
-,TRBD1,TRBV30,TRBJ1-1,TGTGCCTGGGGGGACAGAGAAGCTTTCTTT,CAWGDREAFF
-,-,TRBV25-1,TRBJ1-6,TGTGCCAGCTCGTTTGGGGGCCCCGCACCCCTCCACTTT,CASSFGGPAPLHF
-,TRBD2,TRBV4-1,TRBJ2-1,TGCGCCAGCAGCCCACGGACTAGCGGGACGTACAATGAGCAGTTCTTC,CASSPRTSGTYNEQFF
-,-,TRBV14,TRBJ2-7,TGTGCCAGCAGCCCCCTCCCTAGCGCGAGCTCCTACGAGCAGTACTTC,CASSPLPSASSYEQYF
-,-,TRBV28,TRBJ2-7,TGTGCCAGCAGTTTAGGCAGGCCTTACGAGCAGTACTTC,CASSLGRPYEQYF
-,-,TRBV27,TRBJ2-3,TGTGCCAGCAGTTTGCGGGCGGGATTAAACACAGATACGCAGTATTTT,CASSLRAGLNTDTQYF
-,-,TRBV28,TRBJ2-3,TGTGCCAGCAGGCCCCCGGGCCAACCTACTAGCACAGATACGCAGTATTTT,CASRPPGQPTSTDTQYF
-,-,TRBV5-4,TRBJ2-1,TGTGCCAGCAGCCCGCCCGACAGTTACAATGAGCAGTTCTTC,CASSPPDSYNEQFF
-,-,TRBV27,TRBJ1-5,TGTGCCAGCAGTGTCCGCGAGGGGAGTCAGCCCCAGCATTTT,CASSVREGSQPQHF
-,-,TRBV7-8,TRBJ2-3,TGTGCCAGCAGCTTCAGCCGAGATACGCAGTATTTT,CASSFSRDTQYF
-,-,TRBV7-8,TRBJ1-2,TGTGCCAGCAGCTTAGACGACGACAGGCAGAACTATGGCTACACCTTC,CASSLDDDRQNYGYTF
-,-,TRBV19,TRBJ2-3,TGTGCCAGTAAATTAAATCCGGACTCTCCCCACACAGATACGCAGTATTTT,CASKLNPDSPHTDTQYF
-,-,TRBV10-1,TRBJ2-5,TGCGCCAGCAGTGTTACGGGGGTAGGGACCCAGTACTTC,CASSVTGVGTQYF
-,-,TRBV9,TRBJ2-7,TGTGCCAGCAGCGTAGAACCACTGAGCTCCTACGAGCAGTACTTC,CASSVEPLSSYEQYF
-,-,TRBV6-5,TRBJ1-5,TGTGCCAGCAGTTACCTCCCGGTGGGTCAGCCCCAGCATTTT,CASSYLPVGQPQHF
-,TRBD1,TRBV11-2,TRBJ2-7,TGTGCCAGCAGCTCAGGACAGGGGTACGAGCAGTACTTC,CASSSGQGYEQYF
once,TRBD2,TRBV28,TRBJ2-1,TGTGCCAGCGCCGGGGGGGCCCGATACAATGAGCAGTTCTTC,CASAGGARYNEQFF
-,TRBD1,TRBV25-1,TRBJ1-2,TGTGCCAGCAGTGAATTAAGGGACAGAGATGGCTACACCTTC,CASSELRDRDGYTF
-,TRBD2,TRBV7-2,TRBJ2-1,TGTGCCAGCAGCGTAGAAGGGGAGGGAAGGTACAATGAGCAGTTCTTC,CASSVEGEGRYNEQFF
-,TRBD2,TRBV5-6,TRBJ2-1,TGTGCCAGCAGCTTGGGTAGTCGGAGACTAGCCCAACCTTACAATGAGCAGTTCTTC,CASSLGSRRLAQPYNEQFF
-,-,TRBV28,TRBJ1-5,TGTGCCAGCAGTCTGCTTGGGGACTTTAGAGGCAATCAGCCCCAGCATTTT,CASSLLGDFRGNQPQHF
-,TRBD2,TRBV9,TRBJ2-1,TGTGCCAGCAGCGCCGGACTAGCGGGAGGGAAAGATGAGCAGTTCTTC,CASSAGLAGGKDEQFF
-,-,TRBV25-1,TRBJ2-2,TGTGCCAGCCGGAGCGGGACCGGGGAGCTGTTTTTT,CASRSGTGELFF
-,TRBD1,TRBV18,TRBJ1-2,TGTGCCAGCTCACCACCGATACCGGGACAGGGGCGCTATGGCTACACCTTC,CASSPPIPGQGRYGYTF
-,TRBD2,TRBV6-4,TRBJ2-1,TGTGCCAGCAGCCCTCCCGGGACTAGCGGGTACAATGAGCAGTTCTTC,CASSPPGTSGYNEQFF
once,TRBD1,TRBV28,TRBJ2-7,TGTGCCAGCAGTTCTCGGGACAGCTACGAGCAGTACTTC,CASSSRDSYEQYF
-,TRBD1,TRBV6-6,TRBJ1-2,TGTGCCAGTCGACAGGGTGATTACACCTTC,CASRQGDYTF
-,-,TRBV5-6,TRBJ2-2,TGTGCCAGCAGCCAAGGGACATACTCGAACACCGGGGAGCTGTTTTTT,CASSQGTYSNTGELFF
-,TRBD2,TRBV27,TRBJ2-5,TGTGCCACCAGTGGGACTAGCGGGAGTGAGACCCAGTACTTC,CATSGTSGSETQYF